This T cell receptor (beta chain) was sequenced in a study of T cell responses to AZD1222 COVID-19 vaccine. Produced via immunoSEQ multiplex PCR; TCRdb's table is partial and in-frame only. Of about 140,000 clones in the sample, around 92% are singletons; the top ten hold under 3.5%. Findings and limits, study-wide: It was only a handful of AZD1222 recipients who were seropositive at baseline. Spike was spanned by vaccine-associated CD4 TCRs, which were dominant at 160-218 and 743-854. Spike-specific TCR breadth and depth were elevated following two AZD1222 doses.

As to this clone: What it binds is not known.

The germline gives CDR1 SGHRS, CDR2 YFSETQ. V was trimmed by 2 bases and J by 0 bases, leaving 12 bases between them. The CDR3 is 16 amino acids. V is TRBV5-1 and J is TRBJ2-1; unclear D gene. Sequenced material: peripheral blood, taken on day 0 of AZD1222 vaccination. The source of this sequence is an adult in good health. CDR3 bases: TGCGCCAGCAGCTTTAACGGGCTAAGCTCCTACAATGAGCAGTTCTTC. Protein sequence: CASSFNGLSSYNEQFF.